Below are 21 T cell receptor beta chains sequenced from a single sample in a study of blood T cell repertoires in COVID-19. Here immunoSEQ multiplex PCR was the method, and the copy in TCRdb shows in-frame clones only, minus some. The sample yields almost 250,000 clones, about nine tenths seen once. Sequencing used peripheral blood. The receptors derive from a woman aged 55 to 70 who had recovered from COVID-19.

The chain is built from TRBV28 and TRBJ2-5; D may be TRBD1 (6 bases). The CDR3 runs 14 residues. V dropped 2 bases and J dropped 5 bases, with 12 bases sitting between them. The V gene's germline CDR1 is MDHEN and CDR2 SYDVKM. The CDR3 spells CASSLGGQGETQYF. For the CDR3, the DNA is TGTGCCAGCAGTTTAGGTGGGCAGGGGGAGACCCAGTACTTC.

The CDR3 nucleotides read TGTGCCACCTCCCCCAGACAGGGGTCTGGGGCCAACGTCCTGACTTTC. Its protein is CATSPRQGSGANVLTF. The V and J genes are TRBV24-1 and TRBJ2-6; 8 nucleotides line up with TRBD1. The germline gives CDR1 KGHDR, CDR2 SFDVKD. The V gene end was trimmed by 9 bases and the J gene end by 1 base; junction bases not matched to a gene: 7. This CDR3 has 16 amino acids.

The sample holds a few counts of this clone. The chain links TRBV9 to TRBJ1-4; D is uncertain. The CDR3 has 16 amino acids. Trimming shortened V by 0 bases and J by 0 bases, and 9 bases separated the two germline ends. Germline V gene sequence: CDR1 SGDLS, CDR2 YYNGEE. The CDR3 coding sequence is TGTGCCAGCAGCGTAGATTTGCAGGCAACTAATGAAAAACTGTTTTTT. This encodes CASSVDLQATNEKLFF.

This chain connects TRBV29-1 to TRBJ1-2; 7 bases are a match to TRBD1. The germline V gene has CDR1 SQVTM and CDR2 ANQGSEA. The CDR3 has 14 residues. With 6 bases clipped from V and 1 base from J, the junction kept 8 bases outside the gene matches. CDR3 amino acids: CSVPETGFNYGYTF. The CDR3 coding sequence is TGCAGCGTCCCAGAGACAGGGTTTAACTATGGCTACACCTTC.

This clone appeared a single time. This rearrangement joins TRBV5-1 to TRBJ1-4; D gene uncertain. Germline values: CDR1 SGHRS, CDR2 YFSETQ. The length of the CDR3 is 14 residues. With 6 bases removed from V and 2 bases from J, the gap between germline ends came to 11 bases. The CDR3 loop reads CASKNAGTNEKLFF. CDR3 DNA sequence: TGCGCCAGCAAAAATGCGGGTACTAATGAAAAACTGTTTTTT.

The chain combines TRBV7-2 with TRBJ1-6; 9 bases match TRBD1. CDR3 length: 15 amino acids. Germline lookup yields CDR1 SGHTA and CDR2 FQGNSA. The J segment lost 9 bases and the V segment lost 2 bases, leaving 5 bases of the junction unmatched. The CDR3 here is CASSLFGTGSSPLHF. The CDR3 DNA reads TGTGCCAGCAGCTTATTTGGGACAGGGTCTTCACCCCTCCACTTT.

This chain connects TRBV29-1 to TRBJ2-7; no clear D. V lost 5 bases to trimming and J lost 3 bases, with 11 bases between them. This CDR3 spans 12 amino acids. The V gene's germline CDR1 is SQVTM and CDR2 ANQGSEA. CDR3 sequence reads: CSVSQAYYEQYF. The CDR3 bases are TGCAGCGTTAGCCAGGCTTACTACGAGCAGTACTTC.

The genes are TRBV18 and TRBJ1-4; D is ambiguous. With 2 bases removed from V and 10 bases from J, the gap between germline ends came to 20 bases. The CDR3 extends over 16 amino acids. CDR1 KGHSH and CDR2 LQKENI come from the germline V gene. The CDR3 DNA sequence: TGTGCCAGCTCACCAGCCCTTACGGGAAAAATGAGAAAACTGTTTTTT. This gives the protein CASSPALTGKMRKLFF.

CDR3 residues: CASRTANNSPLHF. CDR3 DNA: TGTGCCAGTAGGACAGCAAATAATTCACCCCTCCACTTT. The rearrangement links TRBV19 to TRBJ1-6; D is perhaps TRBD1 (5 bases). CDR3 size: 13 residues. Germline values: CDR1 LNHDA, CDR2 SQIVND (reference sequence). V lost 6 bases and J 5 bases, leaving 8 bases between the germline ends.

The CDR3: CASSYSVRGETQYF. The DNA for the CDR3 is TGTGCCAGCAGTTACAGTGTCAGGGGCGAGACCCAGTACTTC. This sequence joins TRBV6-2 or TRBV6-3 and TRBJ2-5, with D maybe TRBD1 (6 bases). Germline CDR1 MNHEY, CDR2 SVGEGT. The V end was cut by 2 bases, the J end by 5 bases, with 12 bases between. CDR3 length equals 14 residues.

The chain's CDR3 is CATTSGQGWEQYF. DNA for the CDR3: TGTGCCACCACCTCCGGACAGGGGTGGGAGCAGTACTTC. V usage is TRBV27 and J usage is TRBJ2-7; 9 nucleotides align to TRBD1. The germline CDR1 and CDR2 sequences are MNHEY and SMNVEV (reference sequence). Unmatched junction bases numbered 11, after V lost 10 bases and J lost 7 bases. The CDR3 has 13 amino acids.

V usage is TRBV2 and J usage is TRBJ2-3; possible D gene TRBD2, 6 bases. The CDR3 runs 13 residues. Between the trimmed V and J ends, which lost 7 bases and 3 bases, there was a span of 11 bases. CDR1 is SNHLY and CDR2 is FYNNEI in the germline V gene. CDR3 in amino acids: CASTRGRTDTQYF. The CDR3 DNA is TGTGCCAGCACGCGGGGTCGAACAGATACGCAGTATTTT.

V is TRBV28 and J is TRBJ2-1; 9 bases align to TRBD2. The CDR3 totals 16 residues. Germline V gene lookup returns CDR1 MDHEN and CDR2 SYDVKM. The V segment lost 5 bases and the J segment 3 bases; nucleotides outside the gene matches: 8. The CDR3 region has the DNA TGTGCCAGCAGTCCTCCCGGGACTAGCATCTACAATGAGCAGTTCTTC. This encodes CASSPPGTSIYNEQFF.

The chain links TRBV18 to TRBJ1-5; no firm D call. The CDR3 is 13 residues long. V was pared by 3 bases and J by 4 bases, with 7 bases between. From germline, CDR1 is KGHSH and CDR2 LQKENI. The chain's CDR3 is CASSPNKNQPQHF. In DNA form, the CDR3 reads TGTGCCAGCTCACCCAACAAGAATCAGCCCCAGCATTTT.

The chain couples TRBV4-1 to TRBJ1-4, with 8 bases identical to TRBD1. V lost 2 bases and J lost 3; bases outside the gene matches: 2. The V gene's germline CDR1 is MGHRA and CDR2 YSYEKL. The CDR3 has 15 amino acids. CDR3: CASSQQGASNEKLFF. The CDR3 nucleotides read TGCGCCAGCAGCCAACAGGGGGCATCTAATGAAAAACTGTTTTTT.

J is TRBJ1-4 and V is TRBV4-2, with TRBD1 as a possible D gene (6 bases). Germline values: CDR1 LGHNA, CDR2 YNFKEQ. V lost 4 bases to trimming and J lost 7 bases, with 13 bases between them. The CDR3 loop spans 14 amino acids. The CDR3 DNA follows: TGTGCCAGCAGCCGCCGGGAGGGGGGTGAAAAACTGTTTTTT. Its translation is CASSRREGGEKLFF.

In this sample, this clone turned up once. The chain uses TRBV28 and TRBJ1-5; D gene uncertain. Germline V gene data show CDR1 as MDHEN and CDR2 as SYDVKM. V lost 1 base and J 6 bases, leaving 7 bases between the germline ends. CDR3 length equals 13 residues. The CDR3 coding sequence is TGTGCCAGCAGTTTATCCTTATTTCAGCCCCAGCATTTT. This codes for CASSLSLFQPQHF.

This chain links TRBV10-2 with TRBJ2-2, with 7 bases that match TRBD2. The CDR3 extends over 16 amino acids. With 0 bases clipped from V and 1 base from J, the junction kept 2 bases outside the gene matches. Germline lookup yields CDR1 WSHSY and CDR2 SAAADI. DNA for the CDR3: TGCGCCAGCAGTGAGTCACGGGGGGAGAACACCGGGGAGCTGTTTTTT. Translated, it gives CASSESRGENTGELFF.

The genes are TRBV4-2 and TRBJ2-3; 7 nucleotides align to TRBD2. V shed 4 bases and J 2 bases; nucleotides not matched to a gene: 3. The CDR3 is made up of 14 amino acids. CDR1 and CDR2 from the germline V gene are LGHNA and YNFKEQ. CDR3 bases: TGTGCCAGCAGCCCTGGGAGGGACACAGATACGCAGTATTTT. Translation: CASSPGRDTDTQYF.

The chain couples TRBV5-1 to TRBJ2-7, with 7 bases aligning to TRBD1. The germline V gene has CDR1 SGHRS and CDR2 YFSETQ. The CDR3 has 15 residues. The junction had 6 bases not matched to a gene; V was cut back by 0 bases and J by 3 bases. CDR3 region: CASSLGARDSYEQYF. The CDR3 DNA reads as TGCGCCAGCAGCTTGGGAGCCCGGGACAGCTACGAGCAGTACTTC.

The CDR3 DNA is TGCAGCGTTGAGGAGGGTATGGTCGGAAACACCATATATTTT. As protein: CSVEEGMVGNTIYF. The chain has TRBV29-1 and TRBJ1-3; D remains ambiguous. Germline assignment: CDR1 SQVTM and CDR2 ANQGSEA. V shed 3 bases and J shed 4 bases, with 13 bases lying between them. This CDR3 is 14 amino acids long. Full variable domain (remainder filled in from reference TRBV29-1 and TRBJ1-3): SAVISQKPSRDICQRGTSLTIQCQVDSQVTMMFWYRQQPGQSLTLIATANQGSEATYESGFVIDKFPISRPNLTFSTLTVSNMSPEDSSIYLCSVEEGMVGNTIYFGEGSWLTVV.